The 27 T cell receptor beta chains given below trace back to one sample, sequenced in a study of blood T cell repertoires in COVID-19 (dated by TCRdb to 2020 to 2021). Libraries came from the immunoSEQ multiplex PCR assay. This is the immuneACCESS table as TCRdb keeps it, with only in-frame sequences that have V and J called. A part of the clones is gone; compared with another copy, unresolved V genes explain less than half, and the rest is unexplained. The sample table holds 180,000 or so clones, of which roughly 90% were seen once. Around 1.2% of the sample belongs to the ten largest clones. The specimen sequenced was PBMCs or T cells enriched from blood (not recorded which). Receptors originate from a human donor with acute COVID-19. The donor label of this sample is uncertain.

The chain combines TRBV3-1 (or the pseudogene TRBV3-2) with TRBJ2-2; 8 bases map to TRBD1. The CDR3 consists of 14 residues. Trimming removed 4 bases from V and 5 bases from J; junction bases left unmatched: 3. CDR1 is LGHDT, CDR2 YNNKEL, per germline (reference sequence). The CDR3 sequence is CASSPRQGTGELFF. The CDR3 region has the DNA TGTGCCAGCAGCCCTAGACAGGGGACCGGGGAGCTGTTTTTT.

The CDR3 loop is CASSYRVADTEAFF. Here the CDR3 DNA reads TGTGCCAGCAGTTACAGGGTCGCGGACACTGAAGCTTTCTTT. The V call is TRBV2, the J call TRBJ1-1; a possible D gene is TRBD1 (6 bases). V was shortened by 5 bases and J by 3 bases, with 13 bases between the two germline ends. Germline-derived CDR1 and CDR2 are SNHLY and FYNNEI. This CDR3 is 14 amino acids long.

The chain is built from TRBV4-1 and TRBJ2-3; D is unclear. Germline CDR1 and CDR2: MGHRA and YSYEKL. This CDR3 has 12 amino acids. Trimming took 1 base from V and 6 from J, leaving 5 bases between them. CDR3 in amino acids: CASSQVMDTQYF. In nucleotides, the CDR3 is TGCGCCAGCAGCCAAGTTATGGATACGCAGTATTTT.

The chain links TRBV6-6 to TRBJ1-4; 11 bases line up with TRBD1. The CDR3 loop spans 15 amino acids. The trim removed 2 bases at V and 7 bases at J, leaving 3 bases unmatched. Looked up from germline, CDR1 is MNHNY and CDR2 is SVGAGI (reference sequence). The CDR3 sequence is CASSYGQGAGEKLFF. The CDR3 DNA is TGTGCCAGCAGTTACGGACAGGGGGCCGGTGAAAAACTGTTTTTT.

This chain joins TRBV24-1 and TRBJ2-1; 12 positions match TRBD1. The CDR3 sequence is 16 residues long. With V trimmed by 2 bases and J by 7 bases, 5 bases remained unmatched. In germline, CDR1 is KGHDR, CDR2 SFDVKD. CDR3 sequence: CATSDSGTGGGNEQFF. The CDR3 nucleotides read TGTGCCACCAGTGATTCCGGGACAGGGGGCGGGAATGAGCAGTTCTTC.

The chain recombines TRBV11-2 with TRBJ2-7, with D possibly matching TRBD1 (6 bases). The ends were cut back, 8 bases at V and 2 bases at J, with 13 bases in the middle. Germline CDR1 is SGHAT and CDR2 is FQNNGV. CDR3 length equals 13 residues. CDR3 residues: CASESGAAYEQYF. As DNA, the CDR3 is TGTGCCAGCGAATCAGGGGCAGCCTACGAGCAGTACTTC.

V and J are TRBV6-5 and TRBJ1-2; D may be TRBD1 (5 bases). The CDR3 is 13 residues long. The ends were cut back, 6 bases at V and 8 bases at J, with 16 bases in the middle. CDR1 is MNHEY, CDR2 SVGAGI, per germline. The CDR3 sequence is CASRETETGGYTF. CDR3 bases: TGTGCCAGCAGGGAGACAGAAACCGGGGGCTACACCTTC.

The V gene is TRBV19, the J gene TRBJ1-5; D uncertain. Germline V gene sequence: CDR1 LNHDA, CDR2 SQIVND (reference sequence). This CDR3 comprises 15 residues. The V end lost 4 bases, the J end lost 1 base, and 11 bases lay between the germline ends. The CDR3 here is CASSTAGGSNQPQHF. CDR3 nucleotides: TGTGCCAGTAGTACCGCGGGCGGCAGCAATCAGCCCCAGCATTTT.

This clone was counted a few times. The rearrangement uses TRBV14 and TRBJ2-2; 8 bases are a match to TRBD1. V trimming: 0 bases; J trimming: 4 bases; junction bases outside the gene matches: 10. Germline V gene sequence: CDR1 SGHDN, CDR2 FVKESK. This CDR3 comprises 18 residues. The CDR3: CASSQDIAGGVRTGELFF. The CDR3 DNA follows: TGTGCCAGCAGCCAAGATATCGCAGGGGGCGTACGCACCGGGGAGCTGTTTTTT. Combining the CDR3 with reference TRBV14 and TRBJ2-2 gives the whole variable domain EAGVTQFPSHSVIEKGQTVTLRCDPISGHDNLYWYRRVMGKEIKFLLHFVKESKQDESGMPNNRFLAERTGGTYSTLKVQPAELEDSGVYFCASSQDIAGGVRTGELFFGEGSRLTVL.

V and J are TRBV29-1 and TRBJ1-2; D is perhaps TRBD1 (6 bases). The length of the CDR3 is 12 residues. With 8 bases removed from V and 2 bases from J, the gap between germline ends came to 12 bases. Germline V gives CDR1 SQVTM, CDR2 ANQGSEA. The CDR3 DNA reads as TGCAGCATTTCAACAGGGAACTATGGCTACACCTTC. This codes for CSISTGNYGYTF. Variable domain in full (rest from reference TRBV29-1 and TRBJ1-2): SAVISQKPSRDICQRGTSLTIQCQVDSQVTMMFWYRQQPGQSLTLIATANQGSEATYESGFVIDKFPISRPNLTFSTLTVSNMSPEDSSIYLCSISTGNYGYTFGSGTRLTVV.

This clone was found once. This rearrangement joins TRBV7-8 to TRBJ1-5; D is perhaps TRBD1 (6 bases). The germline V gene encodes CDR1 SGHVS and CDR2 FQNEAQ. Trimming stripped 5 bases from V and 4 bases from J, with 18 bases between. The CDR3 is 16 amino acids. CDR3 protein: CASSPTGQTGNQPQHF. DNA for the CDR3: TGTGCCAGCAGCCCGACCGGTCAGACAGGTAATCAGCCCCAGCATTTT.

This clone was seen once. CDR3 sequence (DNA): TGTGCCAGTAAGGTCGGAGGGGTTGGGGGAATTTACGAGCAGTACTTC. This translates into CASKVGGVGGIYEQYF. The rearrangement joins TRBV19 to TRBJ2-7; D perhaps matches TRBD2 (6 bases). Germline CDR1 and CDR2: LNHDA and SQIVND (reference sequence). Trimming left V 7 bases short and J 4 bases short, with 23 bases between. The CDR3 loop spans 16 amino acids.

J is TRBJ2-2 and V is TRBV30; no clear D gene. The V end was cut by 0 bases, the J end by 0 bases, with 5 bases between. This CDR3 is built from 14 residues. Germline V CDR1 and CDR2: GTSNPN, SVGIG (reference sequence). The CDR3 spells CAWSVHSNTGELFF. The CDR3 nucleotides are TGTGCCTGGAGTGTACATTCGAACACCGGGGAGCTGTTTTTT.

The J gene is TRBJ1-5, the V gene TRBV30; D is uncertain. Trimming shortened V by 0 bases and J by 3 bases, and 6 bases separated the two germline ends. This CDR3 contains 13 residues. The germline V gene encodes CDR1 GTSNPN and CDR2 SVGIG (reference sequence). The CDR3 coding sequence is TGTGCCTGGAGTGTCACAGACAATCAGCCCCAGCATTTT. This gives the protein CAWSVTDNQPQHF.

This clone was recorded a few times. The genes are TRBV5-1 and TRBJ2-2; D remains unclear. V was cut by 0 bases and J by 0 bases, with 6 bases left in between. CDR1 is SGHRS, CDR2 YFSETQ, per germline. CDR3 length equals 15 residues. The CDR3 loop reads CASSLGQTNTGELFF. The CDR3 DNA follows: TGCGCCAGCAGCTTGGGGCAAACGAACACCGGGGAGCTGTTTTTT.

The V and J genes are TRBV7-8 and TRBJ2-3; a weak D match, TRBD2 (7 bases). Trimming took 3 bases from V and 3 from J, leaving 13 bases between them. Germline CDR1 reads SGHVS; CDR2 reads FQNEAQ. The CDR3 sequence is 15 residues long. The CDR3 loop reads CASSFEGGSTDTQYF. In DNA form, the CDR3 reads TGTGCCAGCAGCTTTGAGGGGGGGAGTACAGATACGCAGTATTTT.

The V and J genes are TRBV10-2 and TRBJ2-5; the D gene is possibly TRBD2 (6 bases). The CDR3 consists of 15 residues. V shed 7 bases and J shed 2 bases, with 17 bases lying between them. Per the germline V gene, CDR1 is WSHSY and CDR2 is SAAADI. CDR3 nucleotides: TGCGCCAGCATGCGGGAAGTGGGGGGACAAGAGACCCAGTACTTC. Protein: CASMREVGGQETQYF.

V gene TRBV15 combines with J gene TRBJ1-4; TRBD1 might be the D (5 bases). V was trimmed by 4 bases and J by 0 bases, leaving 9 bases between them. Germline loops: CDR1 LNHNV, CDR2 YYDKDF (reference sequence). The CDR3 has 15 amino acids. DNA of the CDR3: TGTGCCACCAGCACTCGGGGGTCAACTAATGAAAAACTGTTTTTT. This codes for CATSTRGSTNEKLFF.

The J gene is TRBJ1-2, the V gene TRBV10-3; no clear D gene. The CDR3 has 13 residues. Between the trimmed V and J ends, which lost 4 bases and 3 bases, there was a span of 9 bases. Germline CDR1 ENHRY, CDR2 SYGVKD. CDR3 nucleotide sequence: TGTGCCATCAGTGTAAGAGAGTACTATGGCTACACCTTC. Translation gives CAISVREYYGYTF.

CDR3: CASKEGPVSYEQYF. The CDR3, as DNA: TGCGCCAGCAAGGAGGGTCCCGTCTCCTACGAGCAGTACTTC. The chain has TRBV10-2 and TRBJ2-7; perhaps TRBD2 as D (6 bases). The V gene's germline CDR1 is WSHSY and CDR2 SAAADI. V lost 7 bases to trimming and J lost 0 bases, with 13 bases between them. The CDR3 runs 14 residues.

This chain uses TRBV10-3 with TRBJ1-1, with 7 bases fitting TRBD1. This CDR3 is built from 20 residues. The V gene end was trimmed by 0 bases and the J gene end by 2 bases; junction bases not matched to a gene: 18. Germline V gives CDR1 ENHRY, CDR2 SYGVKD. The CDR3 protein is CAISESILYTLGQVNTEAFF. In DNA form, the CDR3 reads TGTGCCATCAGTGAGTCGATCCTTTACACACTTGGACAGGTCAACACTGAAGCTTTCTTT.

The rearrangement links TRBV19 to TRBJ1-2; D might be TRBD1 (5 bases). The germline V gene has CDR1 LNHDA and CDR2 SQIVND (reference sequence). The CDR3 has 12 residues. With 4 bases removed from V and 4 bases from J, the gap between germline ends came to 7 bases. The CDR3 region has the DNA TGTGCCAGTAGTACAGGGCCCTATGGCTACACCTTC. It translates to CASSTGPYGYTF.

The chain carries TRBV9 and TRBJ2-5; TRBD2 aligns across 9 bases. V trimming: 3 bases; J trimming: 5 bases; junction bases outside the gene matches: 14. The V gene's germline CDR1 is SGDLS and CDR2 YYNGEE. CDR3 length: 17 amino acids. Here the CDR3 DNA reads TGTGCCAGCAGCGGCGAACTCGGGCGGGGGGGCCGCGAGACCCAGTACTTC. Translated, it gives CASSGELGRGGRETQYF. Filled out from reference TRBV9 and TRBJ2-5, the complete variable domain reads DSGVTQTPKHLITATGQRVTLRCSPRSGDLSVYWYQQSLDQGLQFLIQYYNGEERAKGNILERFSAQQFPDLHSELNLSSLELGDSALYFCASSGELGRGGRETQYFGPGTRLLVL.

The chain couples TRBV18 to TRBJ2-3; possibly TRBD2 for D (7 bases). The CDR3 has 17 residues. V gave up 0 bases and J gave up 8 bases, with 21 bases separating them. Germline lookup yields CDR1 KGHSH and CDR2 LQKENI. CDR3 sequence (DNA): TGTGCCAGCTCACCACCGGGCTCGCGGGGGCCTCGCCTTACGCAGTATTTT. Residues: CASSPPGSRGPRLTQYF.

The rearrangement uses TRBV30 and TRBJ2-5; 8 nucleotides line up with TRBD2. The CDR3 extends over 13 amino acids. J gave up 5 bases and V 5 bases, and 7 bases lay outside the gene matches. CDR1 is GTSNPN and CDR2 is SVGIG in the germline V gene (reference sequence). CDR3 nucleotides: TGTGCCTGGTCGGGGGGGGGAGTTGAGACCCAGTACTTC. Protein: CAWSGGGVETQYF.

This rearrangement joins TRBV6-4 to TRBJ2-3; D uncertain. CDR1 MRHNA and CDR2 SNTAGT come from the germline V gene. The CDR3 runs 15 residues. The V gene lost 3 bases and the J gene lost 1 base, with 11 bases spanning the gap. CDR3 residues: CASSESRSGTDTQYF. The CDR3 DNA reads as TGTGCCAGCAGTGAGAGTCGGTCCGGCACAGATACGCAGTATTTT.

The chain recombines TRBV5-6 with TRBJ1-1, with 9 bases fitting TRBD1. Germline CDR1 SGHDT, CDR2 YYEEEE. After removal of 4 bases from V and 8 bases from J, the junction contained 9 bases not matched to a gene. There are 14 residues in the CDR3. CDR3 sequence reads: CASSQPGTGTEAFF. The CDR3 region has the DNA TGTGCCAGCAGCCAACCCGGGACAGGGACCGAAGCTTTCTTT.